This is a list of T cell receptor beta chains from one sample in a study of shared clonotypes between healthy human individuals. The table came from immunoSEQ multiplex PCR; TCRdb's copy has only in-frame clones and leaves some out. The sample lists around 1.4 million clones; less than 99% were seen once. The sequenced sample was naive CD4+ T cells sorted from blood. All receptors come from a young man in good health. CDR3s include the opening cysteine and the closing phenylalanine or tryptophan. The order of the fields is CDR3 protein, CDR3 DNA, J gene, D gene, V gene. The D gene is left open where the match is weak.

CASRSNLGYQETQYF TGCGCCAGCAGGTCCAATTTGGGCTATCAAGAGACCCAGTACTTC TRBJ2-5 NA TRBV5-1
CASSPLNTEAFF TGTGCCAGCTCACCACTCAACACTGAAGCTTTCTTT TRBJ1-1 NA TRBV18
CASSLAGAPTDTQYF TGTGCTAGCAGCTTAGCGGGTGCCCCCACAGATACGCAGTATTTT TRBJ2-3 TRBD2 TRBV7-7
CASSRQGLTNEQFF TGTGCCAGCAGCAGACAGGGTCTCACCAATGAGCAGTTCTTC TRBJ2-1 TRBD1 TRBV9
CASSSGRWGNTEAFF TGTGCCAGCAGCTCTGGACGGTGGGGGAACACTGAAGCTTTCTTT TRBJ1-1 NA TRBV11-2
CASRRQGMETQYF TGCGCCAGCAGAAGACAGGGGATGGAGACCCAGTACTTC TRBJ2-5 TRBD1 TRBV10-1
CASSLDRGHEQYF TGCGCCAGCAGCTTGGACAGGGGCCACGAGCAGTACTTC TRBJ2-7 TRBD1 TRBV5-1
CAWSGIPLTRTGELFF TGTGCCTGGAGTGGCATCCCCCTTACACGAACCGGGGAGCTGTTTTTT TRBJ2-2 NA TRBV30
CASSFRDRGDEQFF TGCGCCAGCAGCTTCCGGGACAGGGGGGACGAGCAGTTCTTC TRBJ2-1 TRBD1 TRBV5-1
CASSLRQPGTNEKLFF TGCGCCAGCAGCCTACGACAACCGGGAACTAATGAAAAACTGTTTTTT TRBJ1-4 NA TRBV4-1
CASSVASQITYNEQFF TGTGCCAGCAGCGTAGCGTCCCAGATCACCTACAATGAGCAGTTCTTC TRBJ2-1 NA TRBV9
CASSLAEGGYGYTF TGTGCCAGCTCACTCGCGGAAGGGGGCTATGGCTACACCTTC TRBJ1-2 NA TRBV18
CASRMDRLSTNEQFF TGTGCCAGCAGGATGGACAGGCTCTCTACGAATGAGCAGTTCTTC TRBJ2-1 TRBD1 TRBV7-9
CASSLYGNQPQHF TGTGCCAGCAGCTTGTATGGGAATCAGCCCCAGCATTTT TRBJ1-5 NA TRBV5-6
CASTPSPGPANYEQYF TGTGCCAGCACCCCCTCCCCAGGTCCCGCCAACTACGAGCAGTACTTC TRBJ2-7 NA TRBV5-5
CASRGQGGPYEQYF TGTGCCAGCCGGGGACAGGGAGGCCCCTACGAGCAGTACTTC TRBJ2-7 TRBD1 TRBV6-5
CSVVGREDYNEQFF TGCAGCGTTGTAGGGCGGGAGGACTACAATGAGCAGTTCTTC TRBJ2-1 TRBD2 TRBV29-1
CASSARNFDTEAFF TGCGCCAGCAGCGCTAGGAATTTTGACACTGAAGCTTTCTTT TRBJ1-1 NA TRBV5-1
CARSLFFRTSYLSDTQYF TGTGCCAGAAGCTTATTTTTTAGGACTAGCTATCTTTCAGATACGCAGTATTTT TRBJ2-3 NA TRBV7-5
CASQAGLAKPGDTQYF TGTGCCAGCCAAGCTGGGCTAGCCAAGCCTGGGGATACGCAGTATTTT TRBJ2-3 NA TRBV5-4